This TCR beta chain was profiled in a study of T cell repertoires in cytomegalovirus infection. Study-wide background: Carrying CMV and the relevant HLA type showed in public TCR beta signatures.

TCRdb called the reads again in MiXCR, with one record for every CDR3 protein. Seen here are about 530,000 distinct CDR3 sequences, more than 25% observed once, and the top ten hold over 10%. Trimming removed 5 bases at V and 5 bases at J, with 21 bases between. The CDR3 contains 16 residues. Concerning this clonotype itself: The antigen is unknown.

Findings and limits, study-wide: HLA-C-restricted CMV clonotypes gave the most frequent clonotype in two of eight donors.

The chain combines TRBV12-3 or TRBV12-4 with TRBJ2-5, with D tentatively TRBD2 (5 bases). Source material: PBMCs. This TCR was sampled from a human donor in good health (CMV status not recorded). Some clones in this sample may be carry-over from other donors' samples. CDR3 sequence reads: CASSPRGGWARETQYF. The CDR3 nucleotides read TGTGCCAGCAGTCCCCGCGGCGGGTGGGCCCGGGAGACCCAGTACTTC.